This TCR beta chain was profiled in a study of ipilimumab plus nivolumab after autologous stem cell transplantation. The CDR3 has 15 residues. The germline V and J ends were trimmed by 0 bases and 1 base, with 10 bases remaining between them. Germline V gene data show CDR1 as SGHRS and CDR2 as YFSETQ. TCRdb's table, derived via immunoSEQ multiplex PCR, lists solely in-frame clones and lacks some. The data hold 20,000 to 25,000 clones, with roughly 69% observed a single time. Sequencing was performed on PBMCs, taken in a trial of ipilimumab plus nivolumab as post-transplant consolidation. V gene TRBV5-1 combines with J gene TRBJ1-1; D might be TRBD1 (5 bases). The TCR comes from a male donor with diffuse large B-cell lymphoma. As DNA, the CDR3 is TGCGCCAGCAGCTTGGCAGGGTTGGGGAACACTGAAGCTTTCTTT. Translating gives CASSLAGLGNTEAFF.